These 19 T cell receptor beta chains originate from one sample sequenced in a study of PD-L1 blockade in urothelial cancer. Libraries were prepared by immunoSEQ multiplex PCR; TCRdb keeps only in-frame clonotypes and omits some of them. The sample has some 40,000 clones; about four fifths are singletons. Sample: PBMCs, taken around atezolizumab (anti-PD-L1) treatment. These receptors were taken from a man between 60 and 75 years old with urothelial cancer.

About this clone itself: At one of its ends the junction is not consistent with the germline gene, which may arise from a read error. The chain employs TRBV11-2 and TRBJ1-4, with D unresolved. The germline gives CDR1 SGHAT, CDR2 FQNNGV. CDR3 length: 16 residues. This chain's CDR3 is CASTLRRGQMNEKLFF. For the CDR3, the DNA is TGTGCCAGCACCTTACGACGTGGGCAGATGAATGAAAAACTGTTTTTT.

This CDR3 reads CASSEQGAQSNEKLFF. In nucleotides, the CDR3 is TGTGCCAGCAGCGAACAGGGGGCTCAATCTAATGAAAAACTGTTTTTT. The chain employs TRBV28 and TRBJ1-4, with 9 bases that match TRBD1. Looked up from germline, CDR1 is MDHEN and CDR2 is SYDVKM. Losses at the gene ends were 6 bases for V and 3 bases for J; bases not matched to a gene: 8. The length of the CDR3 is 16 residues.

The V gene is TRBV21-1, the J gene TRBJ2-3; the table gives TRBD1 as D, unverified against the DNA. TRBV21-1 is designated a pseudogene. There are 16 residues in the CDR3. Here the CDR3 DNA reads TGTGCCAGCAGCTTAAGGGGGAAACAGTGCACAGATACGCAGTATTTT. The encoded protein is CASSLRGKQCTDTQYF.

The gene calls are TRBV10-3 and TRBJ2-5; no firm D call. Germline assignment: CDR1 ENHRY and CDR2 SYGVKD. The V end was cut by 3 bases, the J end by 10 bases, with 9 bases between. The CDR3 runs 11 residues. CDR3 bases: TGTGCCATCAGTGACGGTGAGGACCAGTACTTC. This sequence encodes CAISDGEDQYF.

The V and J genes are TRBV28 and TRBJ2-1; 11 positions agree with TRBD2. With V trimmed by 4 bases and J by 8 bases, 4 bases remained unmatched. Per germline, CDR1 MDHEN and CDR2 SYDVKM. This CDR3 spans 14 amino acids. CDR3 DNA: TGTGCCAGCAGTTCTAGCGGGGGGTTGGATGAGCAGTTCTTC. Translating gives CASSSSGGLDEQFF.

The chain recombines TRBV25-1 with TRBJ2-1, with 8 bases that match TRBD1. J gave up 6 bases and V 3 bases, and 1 base lay outside the gene matches. The CDR3 consists of 13 residues. Germline CDR1 reads MGHDK; CDR2 reads SYGVNS. The CDR3 reads CASSETGVNEQFF. DNA of the CDR3: TGTGCCAGCAGTGAGACAGGGGTCAATGAGCAGTTCTTC.

This chain connects TRBV21-1 to TRBJ2-7; no check of the table's D call, TRBD2, against the DNA was made. TRBV21-1 is described as a pseudogene. The CDR3 is made up of 10 amino acids. CDR3 amino acids: CASSNLLLYF. The CDR3 region has the DNA TGTGCCAGCAGCAATCTACTGTTGTACTTC.

This chain joins TRBV5-3 and TRBJ2-7, with 12 bases lining up with TRBD1. TRBV5-3 is noted as an ORF with a role that remains uncertain. J gave up 3 bases and V 4 bases, and 5 bases lay outside the gene matches. The CDR3 contains 15 residues. CDR3 in amino acids: CARSPRDRGLYEQYF. In DNA, the CDR3 is TGTGCCAGAAGCCCTAGGGACAGGGGGCTCTACGAGCAGTACTTC.

Only one count was recorded for this clone. The chain uses TRBV4-2 and TRBJ2-2, with D possibly TRBD2 on 5 matching bases. Germline V gene lookup returns CDR1 LGHNA and CDR2 YNFKEQ. The CDR3 has 17 residues. The V and J ends lost 0 bases and 0 bases respectively, with 11 bases between them. For the CDR3, the DNA is TGTGCCAGCAGCCAAGAAATTGCAGCGGCGAACACCGGGGAGCTGTTTTTT. Translating it yields CASSQEIAAANTGELFF.

The chain has TRBV5-5 and TRBJ2-1, with TRBD2 as a possible D gene (6 bases). The germline gives CDR1 SGHKS, CDR2 YYEKEE (reference sequence). The CDR3 has 15 residues. V was cut by 2 bases and J by 9 bases, with 18 bases left in between. The CDR3 nucleotides are TGTGCCAGCAGCTTCGGGGCAGGGAGGTCTGGTGAGCAGTTCTTC. Translated: CASSFGAGRSGEQFF. The variable domain in full, completed from reference TRBV5-5 and TRBJ2-1, reads DAGVTQSPTHLIKTRGQQVTLRCSPISGHKSVSWYQQVLGQGPQFIFQYYEKEERGRGNFPDRFSARQFPNYSSELNVNALLLGDSALYLCASSFGAGRSGEQFFGPGTRLTVL.

The rearrangement joins TRBV29-1 to TRBJ1-2, with 11 bases that match TRBD1. The CDR3 extends over 16 amino acids. The V gene end was trimmed by 5 bases and the J gene end by 0 bases; junction bases not matched to a gene: 8. The germline gives CDR1 SQVTM, CDR2 ANQGSEA. CDR3 sequence (DNA): TGCAGCGTTCCAGGACAGGGGGCACCCTCTAACTATGGCTACACCTTC. Translation: CSVPGQGAPSNYGYTF. Supplemented by reference TRBV29-1 and TRBJ1-2, the full variable domain reads SAVISQKPSRDICQRGTSLTIQCQVDSQVTMMFWYRQQPGQSLTLIATANQGSEATYESGFVIDKFPISRPNLTFSTLTVSNMSPEDSSIYLCSVPGQGAPSNYGYTFGSGTRLTVV.

The rearrangement links TRBV7-9 to TRBJ1-2, with TRBD1 as a possible D gene (5 bases). V lost 1 base and J lost 3, with 18 bases in between. This CDR3 has 17 residues. Germline CDR1 SEHNR, CDR2 FQNEAQ (reference sequence). Here the CDR3 DNA reads TGTGCCAGCAGCTTAGGGCGGGGATCCGAGGGGTACTATGGCTACACCTTC. Encoded protein: CASSLGRGSEGYYGYTF.

The genes are TRBV29-1 and TRBJ2-2, with 9 bases matching TRBD1. Looked up from germline, CDR1 is SQVTM and CDR2 is ANQGSEA. The CDR3 extends over 13 amino acids. J was trimmed by 7 bases and V by 7 bases; bases with no gene match: 7. CDR3 protein: CSGNRGHGGELFF. The CDR3 nucleotides are TGCAGCGGGAACAGGGGGCATGGCGGGGAGCTGTTTTTT.

Only one count was recorded for this clone. The chain combines TRBV7-9 with TRBJ2-3; the D gene is possibly TRBD1 (6 bases). The CDR3 is 18 amino acids. V was shortened by 1 base and J by 2 bases, with 19 bases between the two germline ends. The germline gives CDR1 SEHNR, CDR2 FQNEAQ (reference sequence). The CDR3 region is CASSLVLGTGRNTDTQYF. The CDR3 bases are TGTGCCAGCAGCTTAGTATTGGGTACAGGGAGAAACACAGATACGCAGTATTTT.

The V gene is TRBV11-3, the J gene TRBJ2-5, with D possibly being TRBD2 (5 bases). CDR3 length: 14 residues. The germline gives CDR1 SGHNT, CDR2 YENEEA. Trimming left V 5 bases short and J 2 bases short, with 12 bases between. CDR3 region: CASSQDGEQETQYF. The CDR3 DNA reads TGTGCCAGCAGCCAGGACGGGGAGCAAGAGACCCAGTACTTC.

V and J are TRBV6-5 and TRBJ2-2; TRBD1 matches 9 bases. There are 14 residues in the CDR3. Trimming took 6 bases from V and 6 from J; bases not matched to a gene: 5. Germline V gene lookup returns CDR1 MNHEY and CDR2 SVGAGI. CDR3 bases: TGTGCCAGCAGGGGACAGGGTAGTGCCGGGGAGCTGTTTTTT. Its translation is CASRGQGSAGELFF.

The rearrangement links TRBV11-2 to TRBJ1-2, with 7 bases identical to TRBD1. The CDR3 has 16 residues. Trimming took 5 bases from V and 6 from J; bases not matched to a gene: 15. The germline V gene encodes CDR1 SGHAT and CDR2 FQNNGV. The CDR3 spells CASSPRQGRLMDGYTF. The CDR3 DNA is TGTGCCAGCAGCCCACGACAGGGTCGTCTTATGGATGGCTACACCTTC. Full variable domain (rest looked up from reference TRBV11-2 and TRBJ1-2): EAGVAQSPRYKIIEKRQSVAFWCNPISGHATLYWYQQILGQGPKLLIQFQNNGVVDDSQLPKDRFSAERLKGVDSTLKIQPAKLEDSAVYLCASSPRQGRLMDGYTFGSGTRLTVV.

This clone is judged medium-sized. This chain uses TRBV28 with TRBJ1-2; D not certain. The CDR3 has 10 residues. From germline, CDR1 is MDHEN and CDR2 SYDVKM. Trimming took off 6 bases at V and 14 bases at J, with 13 bases between the two ends. In DNA form, the CDR3 reads TGTGCCAGCAGGCCCAGGACTGGTACCTTC. Amino acid sequence: CASRPRTGTF.

This chain joins TRBV18 and TRBJ1-5, with 11 bases fitting TRBD1. CDR3 length: 15 amino acids. J was trimmed by 9 bases and V by 5 bases; bases with no gene match: 9. Per germline, CDR1 KGHSH and CDR2 LQKENI. In DNA form, the CDR3 reads TGTGCCAGCTCAGGGGGGACAGGGGGGATTTGGCCCCAGCATTTT. This sequence encodes CASSGGTGGIWPQHF.